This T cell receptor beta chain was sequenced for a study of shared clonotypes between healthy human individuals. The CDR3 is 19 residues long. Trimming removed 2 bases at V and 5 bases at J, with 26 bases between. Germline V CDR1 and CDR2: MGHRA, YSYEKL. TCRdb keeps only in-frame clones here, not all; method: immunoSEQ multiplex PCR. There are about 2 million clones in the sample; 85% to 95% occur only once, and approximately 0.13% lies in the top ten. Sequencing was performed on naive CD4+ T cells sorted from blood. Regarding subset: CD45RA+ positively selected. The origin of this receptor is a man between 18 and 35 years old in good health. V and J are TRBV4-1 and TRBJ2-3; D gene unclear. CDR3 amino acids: CASSQKERQVGLLEDTQYF. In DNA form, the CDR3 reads TGCGCCAGCAGCCAAAAGGAGAGGCAGGTCGGCCTCCTGGAAGATACGCAGTATTTT.